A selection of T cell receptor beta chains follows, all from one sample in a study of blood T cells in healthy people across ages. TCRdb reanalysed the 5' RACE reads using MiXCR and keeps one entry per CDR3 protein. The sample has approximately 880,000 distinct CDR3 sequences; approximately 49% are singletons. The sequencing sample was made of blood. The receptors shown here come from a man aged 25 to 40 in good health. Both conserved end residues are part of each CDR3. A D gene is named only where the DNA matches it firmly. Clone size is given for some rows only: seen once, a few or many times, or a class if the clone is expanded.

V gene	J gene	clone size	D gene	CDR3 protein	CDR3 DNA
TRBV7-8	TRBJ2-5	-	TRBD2	CASSLIASGVDGTQYF	TGTGCCAGCAGCTTAATCGCTAGCGGGGTTGATGGGACCCAGTACTTC
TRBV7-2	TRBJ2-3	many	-	CASSLVGSPDTQYF	TGTGCCAGCAGCTTAGTTGGGTCTCCAGATACGCAGTATTTT
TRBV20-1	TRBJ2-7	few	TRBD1	CSADRTGASYEQYF	TGCAGTGCTGATAGGACAGGAGCTTCCTACGAGCAGTACTTC
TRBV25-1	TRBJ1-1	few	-	CASSDTGYRDTEAFF	TGTGCCAGCAGTGATACAGGGTACCGCGACACTGAAGCTTTCTTT
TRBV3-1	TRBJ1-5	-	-	CASSQGTGRQPQHF	TGTGCCAGCAGCCAGGGTACAGGGAGGCAGCCCCAGCATTTT
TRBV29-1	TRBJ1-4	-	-	CSVYPDATNEKLFF	TGCAGCGTTTATCCCGATGCAACTAATGAAAAACTGTTTTTT
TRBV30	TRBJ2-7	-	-	CAWSDGRAGEQYF	TGTGCCTGGAGTGACGGCAGGGCGGGCGAGCAGTACTTC
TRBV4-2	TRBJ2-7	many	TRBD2	CASSPQLADSSYEQYF	TGTGCCAGCAGCCCACAGCTAGCGGATAGCTCCTACGAGCAGTACTTC
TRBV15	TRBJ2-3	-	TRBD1	CATSKIGTAMTDTQYF	TGTGCCACCAGCAAGATCGGGACAGCGATGACAGATACGCAGTATTTT
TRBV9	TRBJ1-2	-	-	CASSSHRSLTAYGYTF	TGTGCCAGCAGCTCTCATCGCAGTTTGACAGCCTATGGCTACACCTTC
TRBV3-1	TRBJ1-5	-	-	CASSSAGALSQPQHF	TGTGCCAGCAGCTCCGCGGGGGCGCTGAGTCAGCCCCAGCATTTT
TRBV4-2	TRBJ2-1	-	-	CASSQDWGGSYNEQFF	TGTGCCAGCAGCCAAGATTGGGGGGGCTCTTACAATGAGCAGTTCTTC
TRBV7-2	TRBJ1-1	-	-	CASSSSGRAPNTEAFF	TGTGCCAGCAGTTCCTCCGGTAGAGCACCGAACACTGAAGCTTTCTTT
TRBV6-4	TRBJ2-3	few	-	CASSDLAGAPDTQYF	TGTGCCAGCAGTGATTTGGCAGGGGCCCCAGATACGCAGTATTTT
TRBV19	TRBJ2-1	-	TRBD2	CASSTWTSGGARNEQFF	TGTGCCAGTAGTACGTGGACTAGCGGGGGGGCGAGGAATGAGCAGTTCTTC
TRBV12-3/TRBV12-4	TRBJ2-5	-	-	CACSFSGWGETQYF	TGTGCCTGCAGTTTCTCTGGGTGGGGGGAGACCCAGTACTTC
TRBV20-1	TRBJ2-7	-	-	CSAGANYNEQYF	TGCAGTGCGGGGGCTAACTACAATGAGCAGTACTTC
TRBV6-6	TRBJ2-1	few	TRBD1	CASSYQDRGGFDEQFF	TGTGCCAGCAGTTACCAAGACAGGGGAGGATTCGATGAGCAGTTCTTC
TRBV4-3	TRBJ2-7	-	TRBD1	CASSQDSIGQGYEQYF	TGCGCCAGCAGCCAAGATAGCATCGGACAGGGCTACGAGCAGTACTTC
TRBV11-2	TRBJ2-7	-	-	CASRPGRVRIRYEQYF	TGTGCCAGCCGCCCCGGTAGGGTACGGATCCGCTACGAGCAGTACTTC
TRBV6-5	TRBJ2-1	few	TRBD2	CASSTGTSTYNEQFF	TGTGCCAGCAGTACAGGGACTAGCACTTACAATGAGCAGTTCTTC
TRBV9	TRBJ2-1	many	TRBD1	CASSVDRGSYNEQFF	TGTGCCAGCAGCGTAGACAGGGGGTCTTACAATGAGCAGTTCTTC
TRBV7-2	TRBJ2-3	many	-	CASSPTDTQYF	TGTGCCAGCAGCCCCACAGATACGCAGTATTTT
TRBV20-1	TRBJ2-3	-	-	CSAPHDYVFTDTQYF	TGCAGTGCTCCACACGACTACGTATTCACAGATACGCAGTATTTT
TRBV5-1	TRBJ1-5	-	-	CASSVQGTNQPQHF	TGCGCCAGCAGCGTGCAGGGTACTAATCAGCCCCAGCATTTT
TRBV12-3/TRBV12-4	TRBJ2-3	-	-	CARARADTQYF	TGTGCCAGAGCCCGCGCAGATACGCAGTATTTT
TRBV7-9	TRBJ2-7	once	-	CASSTTVHNEQYF	TGTGCCAGCAGCACGACAGTTCACAATGAGCAGTACTTC
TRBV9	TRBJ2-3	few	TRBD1	CASSARTGLSTDTQYF	TGTGCCAGCAGCGCCCGGACAGGGCTGAGCACAGATACGCAGTATTTT
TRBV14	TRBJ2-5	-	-	CASSRQYQETQYF	TGTGCCAGCAGCCGTCAGTACCAAGAGACCCAGTACTTC
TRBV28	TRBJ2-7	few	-	CASSLPESYEQYF	TGTGCCAGCAGTTTACCAGAATCCTACGAGCAATACTTC
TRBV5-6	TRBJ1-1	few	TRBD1	CASSRDRVNTEAFF	TGTGCCAGCAGCCGGGACAGGGTAAACACTGAAGCTTTCTTT
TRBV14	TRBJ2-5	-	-	CASSQDPSASRQETQYF	TGTGCCAGCAGCCAAGATCCTAGCGCGAGCCGTCAAGAGACCCAGTACTTC
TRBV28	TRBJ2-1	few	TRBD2	CASSLSASGVNEQFF	TGTGCCAGCAGTTTAAGTGCTAGCGGGGTCAATGAGCAGTTCTTC
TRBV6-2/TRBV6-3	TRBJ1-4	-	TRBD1	CASSNRGGAANEKLFF	TGTGCCAGCAGTAACCGAGGGGGCGCCGCTAATGAAAAACTGTTTTTT
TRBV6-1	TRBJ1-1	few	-	CAMKGATEAFF	TGTGCCATGAAAGGAGCCACTGAAGCTTTCTTT
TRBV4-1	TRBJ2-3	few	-	CASPFGDTDTQYF	TGCGCCAGCCCTTTCGGGGACACAGATACGCAGTATTTT
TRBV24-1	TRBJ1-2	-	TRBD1	CATSGTGVYGYTF	TGTGCCACCAGCGGCACAGGGGTCTATGGCTACACCTTC
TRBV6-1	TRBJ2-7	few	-	CASSGGEQLYEQYF	TGTGCCAGCAGTGGGGGGGAACAGCTCTACGAGCAGTACTTC
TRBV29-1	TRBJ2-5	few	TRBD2	CTVGEGETQYF	TGCACCGTCGGGGAGGGAGAGACCCAGTACTTC
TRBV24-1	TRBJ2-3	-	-	CATSDLVGGRDTQYF	TGTGCCACCAGTGATTTAGTGGGGGGGCGAGATACGCAGTATTTT
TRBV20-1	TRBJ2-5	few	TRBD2	CSATTSGGVYQETQYF	TGCAGTGCCACGACTAGCGGGGGAGTGTACCAAGAGACCCAGTACTTC
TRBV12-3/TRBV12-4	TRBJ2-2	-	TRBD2	CASSYRTGGLGLAGGQTGELFF	TGTGCCAGCAGTTACCGGACAGGCGGCTTGGGACTAGCGGGGGGGCAAACCGGGGAGCTGTTTTTT
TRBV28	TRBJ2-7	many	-	CASSPDRTYEQYF	TGTGCCAGCAGTCCGGACCGTACCTACGAGCAGTACTTC
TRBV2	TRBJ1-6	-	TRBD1	CASEDRGNNSPLHF	TGTGCCAGCGAAGACAGGGGCAATAATTCACCCCTCCACTTT
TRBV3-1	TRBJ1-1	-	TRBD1	CASSQTGTGGAFF	TGTGCCAGCAGCCAAACCGGGACAGGGGGCGCTTTCTTT
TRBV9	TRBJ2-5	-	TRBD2	CASSVGTSGGGMYF	TGTGCCAGCAGCGTCGGGACTAGCGGGGGGGGTATGTACTTC
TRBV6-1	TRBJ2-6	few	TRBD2	CASSVSGGALDLTF	TGTGCCAGCAGTGTGAGCGGGGGTGCACTTGACCTGACTTTC
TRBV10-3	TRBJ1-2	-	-	CAIGQYGYTF	TGTGCCATCGGACAGTATGGCTACACCTTC
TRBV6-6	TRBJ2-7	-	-	CASSLGVMSSYEQYF	TGTGCCAGCAGTCTGGGGGTAATGAGCTCCTACGAGCAGTACTTC
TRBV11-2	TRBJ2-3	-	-	CASSEQVADTQYF	TGTGCCAGCAGCGAACAAGTGGCAGATACGCAGTATTTT
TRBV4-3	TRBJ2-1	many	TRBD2	CASSQGTSGYNEQFF	TGCGCCAGCAGCCAAGGAACTAGCGGTTACAATGAGCAGTTCTTC
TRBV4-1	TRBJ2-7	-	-	CASSQEQRDTYEQYF	TGCGCCAGCAGCCAAGAACAGAGGGACACCTACGAGCAGTACTTC